The entry below gives a single T cell receptor beta chain sequence along with its context. The data belong to a study of blood T cell repertoires in COVID-19. Study summary: COVID-19 samples, acute and convalescent, were from the United States, Italy and Spain.

Clones were read by immunoSEQ multiplex PCR, and TCRdb kept only the in-frame ones, dropping some. The table lists hundreds of thousands of clones, around 90% of them singletons. In terms of age and location, participants ranged from about 18 to 89 years and lived in about 25 US areas. Allocation to cohorts depended on clinical history reported by the participants. Sequencing used PBMCs or T cells enriched from blood (not recorded which). The receptor comes from a woman in her sixties or seventies in a cohort exposed to, infected with or recovered from COVID-19 (not recorded which).

Written as DNA, the CDR3 is TGTGCCAGCAGCCGCGACCAGGGGCTGGGAGAAAAACTGTTTTTT. Translated, it gives CASSRDQGLGEKLFF. This chain joins TRBV14 and TRBJ1-4; a weak D match, TRBD1 (6 bases). V lost 4 bases and J lost 8, with 17 bases in between. Germline-derived CDR1 and CDR2 are SGHDN and FVKESK. This CDR3 region has 15 residues.